These 28 T cell receptor beta chains came from one sample sequenced in a study of T cells in Graves' hyperthyroidism and ophthalmopathy. What was amplified from RNA transcripts were TCR beta CDR3 regions. Primed by the HTBI set, a first-round RT-PCR was run on the TCR CDR3. TCRdb passed the multiplex PCR reads through MiXCR, listing each CDR3 protein once. The table includes about 550,000 distinct CDR3 sequences, around 21% detected once. Sequencing used blood. The receptors come from a man younger than 30 with Graves' hyperthyroidism.

This clonotype came up many times. The chain employs TRBV19 and TRBJ1-1; 10 bases match TRBD1. The CDR3 contains 15 residues. V lost 5 bases to trimming and J lost 2 bases; unmatched junction nucleotides: 5. CDR1 and CDR2 (germline): LNHDA, SQIVND (reference sequence). Here the CDR3 reads CASSFLTGGNTEAFF. CDR3 coding DNA: TGTGCCAGTAGTTTTCTGACAGGGGGCAACACTGAAGCTTTCTTT.

This clonotype was seen a few times. CDR3 sequence reads: CASSQKGAGANVLTF. The CDR3 nucleotides are TGTGCCAGCAGCCAAAAGGGGGCTGGGGCCAACGTCCTGACTTTC. This chain links TRBV6-2 or TRBV6-3 with TRBJ2-6, with D tentatively TRBD1 (6 bases). The CDR3 is 15 amino acids. The germline V gene encodes CDR1 MNHEY and CDR2 SVGEGT. V was pared by 6 bases and J by 2 bases, with 11 bases between.

The V call is TRBV5-5, the J call TRBJ1-1; weak D call: TRBD1 (6 bases). Trimming took off 4 bases at V and 3 bases at J, with 13 bases between the two ends. The CDR3 is made up of 14 amino acids. Looked up from germline, CDR1 is SGHKS and CDR2 is YYEKEE (reference sequence). DNA of the CDR3: TGTGCCAGCAGCAACAGGGCTCGGGACACTGAAGCTTTCTTT. It is translated as CASSNRARDTEAFF.

The genes are TRBV5-1 and TRBJ2-7; 11 positions agree with TRBD1. CDR1 SGHRS and CDR2 YFSETQ come from the germline V gene. After removal of 7 bases from V and 2 bases from J, the junction contained 5 bases not matched to a gene. The CDR3 has 14 amino acids. In DNA form, the CDR3 reads TGCGCCAGCCAGCCGGGACAGGGGGCCTACGAGCAGTACTTC. Translation: CASQPGQGAYEQYF. The whole variable domain, remainder taken from reference TRBV5-1 and TRBJ2-7, is KAGVTQTPRYLIKTRGQQVTLSCSPISGHRSVSWYQQTPGQGLQFLFEYFSETQRNKGNFPGRFSGRQFSNSRSEMNVSTLELGDSALYLCASQPGQGAYEQYFGPGTRLTVT.

The chain is built from TRBV28 and TRBJ2-7; no firm D call. CDR3 length: 14 amino acids. The ends were cut back, 5 bases at V and 3 bases at J, with 14 bases in the middle. The V gene's germline CDR1 is MDHEN and CDR2 SYDVKM. The CDR3 sequence is CASSDTGSNYEQYF. Here the CDR3 DNA reads TGTGCCAGCAGTGATACCGGGTCAAACTACGAGCAGTACTTC.

This clonotype was observed at least ten times. The genes are TRBV12-3 or TRBV12-4 and TRBJ1-1; weak D call: TRBD1 (6 bases). This CDR3 comprises 14 residues. Trimming cost V 9 bases and J 1 base, with 15 bases left between them. CDR3 bases: TGTGCCAGTCACCGGGACACGCAGAACACTGAAGCTTTCTTT. This codes for CASHRDTQNTEAFF.

This clonotype was seen many times. The chain links TRBV6-1 to TRBJ2-7; 11 bases align to TRBD2. Per the germline V gene, CDR1 is MNHNS and CDR2 is SASEGT. CDR3 length: 14 amino acids. The V segment lost 5 bases and the J segment 5 bases; nucleotides outside the gene matches: 5. DNA of the CDR3: TGTGCCAGCAGTAATAGCGGGGGGGCCAACGAGCAGTACTTC. This translates into CASSNSGGANEQYF.

V and J are TRBV7-8 and TRBJ2-5; D may be TRBD1 or TRBD2 (5 bases each). CDR3 length: 14 residues. Trimming took 7 bases from V and 3 from J, leaving 15 bases between them. CDR1 is SGHVS, CDR2 FQNEAQ, per germline. CDR3 in DNA: TGTGCCAGCAAAGCCGGGACGGAAAAAGAGACCCAGTACTTC. It specifies CASKAGTEKETQYF.

This clonotype showed up just once. The genes are TRBV6-1 and TRBJ1-2, with 9 bases identical to TRBD1. CDR1 and CDR2 from the germline V gene are MNHNS and SASEGT. The CDR3 length is 15 residues. J was trimmed by 3 bases and V by 5 bases; bases with no gene match: 7. The CDR3 DNA follows: TGTGCCAGCAGTAATGGACAGGGGACCGACTATGGCTACACCTTC. This translates into CASSNGQGTDYGYTF.

This clonotype has a count of ten or more. CDR3 loop: CASSPVHLDEQYF. The CDR3 DNA follows: TGTGCCAGCAGCCCCGTTCATTTGGACGAGCAGTACTTC. The V gene is TRBV6-1, the J gene TRBJ2-7; D gene unclear. Germline CDR1 and CDR2: MNHNS and SASEGT. V was pared by 6 bases and J by 5 bases, with 14 bases between. This CDR3 region has 13 residues.

This clonotype was seen many times. The J gene is TRBJ1-2, the V gene TRBV30; the match to TRBD1 covers 8 bases. Trimming cost V 7 bases and J 7 bases; bases outside gene matches: 17. CDR1 and CDR2 from the germline V gene are GTSNPN and SVGIG (reference sequence). This CDR3 has 15 residues. The CDR3 is CASSQDPGGVGGYTF. The CDR3, as DNA: TGTGCCTCCTCCCAAGATCCAGGGGGCGTCGGTGGCTACACCTTC.

This clonotype was observed a handful of times. A junction end diverges from the germline sequence, so it may reflect a read error. The V gene is TRBV28, the J gene TRBJ2-4, with D hard to call. From germline, CDR1 is MDHEN and CDR2 SYDVKM. The CDR3 is made up of 15 amino acids. Here the CDR3 reads CASSFTLEIENIKYF. For the CDR3, the DNA is TGTGCCAGCAGTTTTACCCTAGAGATTGAAAACATTAAGTACTTC.

This chain links TRBV15 with TRBJ2-7; 8 bases are shared with TRBD1. With 1 base clipped from V and 5 bases from J, the junction kept 7 bases outside the gene matches. From germline, CDR1 is LNHNV and CDR2 YYDKDF (reference sequence). The CDR3 runs 15 residues. DNA of the CDR3: TGTGCCACCAGCAGAGCGGACAGGGCCGTGGACGAGCAGTACTTC. It is translated as CATSRADRAVDEQYF. Drawing the rest from reference TRBV15 and TRBJ2-7, the complete variable domain is DAMVIQNPRYQVTQFGKPVTLSCSQTLNHNVMYWYQQKSSQAPKLLFHYYDKDFNNEADTPDNFQSRRPNTSFCFLDIRSPGLGDTAMYLCATSRADRAVDEQYFGPGTRLTVT.

In this sample, this clonotype turned up many times. The rearrangement joins TRBV6-2 or TRBV6-3 to TRBJ1-1; unclear D gene. Trimming cost V 6 bases and J 1 base, with 12 bases left between them. Germline assignment: CDR1 MNHEY and CDR2 SVGEGT. The CDR3 has 14 amino acids. In DNA form, the CDR3 reads TGTGCCAGCAGGGATGGCGACAAGAACACTGAAGCTTTCTTT. It yields the protein CASRDGDKNTEAFF.

This clonotype was seen many times. This chain joins TRBV2 and TRBJ2-4; D possibly matches TRBD1 or TRBD2 (5 bases each). The CDR3 has 13 residues. CDR1 is SNHLY, CDR2 FYNNEI, per germline. Trimming removed 11 bases at V and 8 bases at J, with 19 bases between. DNA of the CDR3: TGTGCCGGGGGAACAGTCTCTGCAGACATTCAGTACTTC. Translating gives CAGGTVSADIQYF.

As concerns this clonotype: This may arise from a read error, as a much more abundant clone is one base away. The CDR3 loop is CGSSPTWGGEGYTF. CDR3 DNA: TGTGGCAGCAGTCCCACCTGGGGAGGTGAGGGCTACACCTTC. This chain connects TRBV12-3 or TRBV12-4 to TRBJ1-2; D gene unclear. CDR3 size: 14 residues.

This clonotype was seen repeatedly, ten times or more. The CDR3 here is CATTGTPAGELFF. In DNA, the CDR3 is TGTGCCACCACCGGGACTCCCGCCGGGGAGCTGTTTTTT. The chain employs TRBV24-1 and TRBJ2-2, with a weak D call TRBD2 (6 bases). CDR3 length equals 13 residues. Germline CDR1 KGHDR, CDR2 SFDVKD. V was clipped by 8 bases and J by 6 bases, with 12 bases between them.

This clonotype was counted many times. The chain uses TRBV2 and TRBJ1-1; D not resolved. Germline CDR1 SNHLY, CDR2 FYNNEI. Trimming took off 6 bases at V and 6 bases at J, with 8 bases between the two ends. The CDR3 runs 11 residues. Here the CDR3 DNA reads TGTGCCAGCAGGGCCTACCCTGAAGCTTTCTTT. Protein product: CASRAYPEAFF.

This clonotype appeared many times. V usage is TRBV12-3 or TRBV12-4 and J usage is TRBJ1-5; a possible D gene is TRBD1 (5 bases). There are 16 residues in the CDR3. With 4 bases removed from V and 2 bases from J, the gap between germline ends came to 15 bases. The CDR3 nucleotides read TGTGCCAGCAGTTCGCCCGGCCAGGGCGGCAATCAGCCCCAGCATTTT. Protein product: CASSSPGQGGNQPQHF.

This clonotype was seen a few times. A single base separates this from a much larger clone, so it may be a read error. This chain connects TRBV2 to TRBJ2-7, with D perhaps assigned TRBD1 or TRBD2 (6 bases each). This CDR3 has 12 residues. V gave up 11 bases and J gave up 7 bases, with 18 bases separating them. The germline CDR1 and CDR2 sequences are SNHLY and FYNNEI. The CDR3 loop is CACAGGRGEQYF. CDR3 coding DNA: TGTGCCTGCGCCGGGGGCCGGGGGGAGCAGTACTTC.

The chain uses TRBV6-1 and TRBJ2-5, with D perhaps TRBD2 (5 bases). The germline CDR1 and CDR2 sequences are MNHNS and SASEGT. V lost 5 bases to trimming and J lost 3 bases, with 16 bases between them. This CDR3 comprises 15 residues. The CDR3 DNA reads TGTGCCAGCAGTCCTGCCCCGGGGTATAAAGAGACCCAGTACTTC. It is translated as CASSPAPGYKETQYF.

This clonotype was detected only a few times. The rearrangement joins TRBV7-8 to TRBJ2-2, with unresolved D. The CDR3 is 14 amino acids. Trimming took off 2 bases at V and 6 bases at J, with 10 bases between the two ends. The germline gives CDR1 SGHVS, CDR2 FQNEAQ. CDR3 bases: TGTGCCAGCAGCTTAAAGGAGAGACCCGGGGAGCTGTTTTTT. It encodes CASSLKERPGELFF.

At least ten counts were recorded for this clonotype. The chain employs TRBV11-2 and TRBJ2-4; D assignment may be TRBD1 or TRBD2 (6 bases each). The V and J ends lost 1 base and 0 bases respectively, with 13 bases between them. Germline CDR1 is SGHAT and CDR2 is FQNNGV. The CDR3 is made up of 17 amino acids. The CDR3 nucleotides read TGTGCCAGCAGCTTAGTGGGGGGCAGACTAGCCAAAAACATTCAGTACTTC. This encodes CASSLVGGRLAKNIQYF.

V is TRBV11-1 and J is TRBJ1-1; D perhaps matches TRBD1 (5 bases). Between the trimmed V and J ends, which lost 6 bases and 3 bases, there was a span of 14 bases. Germline-derived CDR1 and CDR2 are SGHAT and FQDESV (reference sequence). CDR3 length: 14 residues. The CDR3 spells CASRLLWGDTEAFF. In nucleotides, the CDR3 is TGTGCCAGCAGACTTCTCTGGGGGGACACTGAAGCTTTCTTT.

This clonotype was counted at least ten times. The genes are TRBV2 and TRBJ1-1; 12 bases align to TRBD1. From germline, CDR1 is SNHLY and CDR2 FYNNEI. CDR3 length: 15 amino acids. V gave up 9 bases and J gave up 1 base; unmatched junction bases: 6. CDR3 nucleotides: TGTGCCAGTTCGGGACAGGGGGCGCGGAACACTGAAGCTTTCTTT. Translated, it gives CASSGQGARNTEAFF.

The genes are TRBV5-4 and TRBJ2-2; 7 bases match TRBD2. Per the germline V gene, CDR1 is SGHNT and CDR2 is YYREEE (reference sequence). Germline trimming cut 1 base from V and 0 bases from J; bases unmatched to any gene: 6. The CDR3 sequence is 17 residues long. CDR3 protein: CASSLIWAGANTGELFF. The CDR3 nucleotides read TGTGCCAGCAGCTTGATATGGGCGGGGGCGAACACCGGGGAGCTGTTTTTT.

Note on this clonotype: A much larger clone lies one base from this, so it may be a read error. This rearrangement joins TRBV28 to TRBJ1-1; D may be TRBD1 (5 bases). CDR3 length: 11 amino acids. CDR1 is MDHEN, CDR2 SYDVKM, per germline. The chain's CDR3 is CVSGGLSEAFF. In nucleotides, the CDR3 is TGTGTCAGCGGGGGACTAAGTGAAGCTTTCTTT.

The table lists this clonotype with many counts. The chain employs TRBV12-3 or TRBV12-4 and TRBJ1-2; tentatively, D is TRBD1 (6 bases). The CDR3 runs 13 residues. V was clipped by 5 bases and J by 8 bases, with 15 bases between them. CDR3 bases: TGTGCCAGCAGTCCCCTCCTTCAGGGGGGCTACACCTTC. Its translation: CASSPLLQGGYTF.